These 10 T cell receptor beta chains share one sample of origin, sequenced in a study of OX40 agonist ivuxolimab in advanced cancers. Some clones are missing from TCRdb's copy, which holds only in-frame ones; the method was immunoSEQ multiplex PCR. The sample consists of over 9,000 clones, about 85% of them appearing once. Sequenced material: CD4+ or CD8+ T cells sorted from blood, taken in a trial of the OX40 agonist ivuxolimab. Receptor source: an adult with an advanced solid tumor such as melanoma, head and neck, liver or kidney cancer.

This clone appeared once. The chain couples TRBV7-2 to TRBJ1-1; D not certain. The CDR3 is 12 residues long. Trimming took off 1 base at V and 8 bases at J, with 8 bases between the two ends. Per the germline V gene, CDR1 is SGHTA and CDR2 is FQGNSA. CDR3 nucleotide sequence: TGTGCCAGCAGCTTAGTGACACCCGAAGCTTTCTTT. The encoded protein is CASSLVTPEAFF.

CDR3 loop: CASSPRGGRNTGELFF. DNA of the CDR3: TGTGCCAGCAGCCCCAGGGGGGGTCGGAACACCGGGGAGCTGTTTTTT. The rearrangement links TRBV7-2 to TRBJ2-2; D possibly uses TRBD1 or TRBD2 (7 bases each). The CDR3 spans 16 residues. Germline-derived CDR1 and CDR2 are SGHTA and FQGNSA. The V end was cut by 5 bases, the J end by 1 base, with 14 bases between.

This clone has only one observation. The J gene is TRBJ2-2, the V gene TRBV5-4; 14 bases map to TRBD2. The CDR3 is 16 residues long. In germline, CDR1 is SGHNT, CDR2 YYREEE (reference sequence). The V segment lost 4 bases and the J segment 5 bases; nucleotides outside the gene matches: 4. CDR3 residues: CASSRGLAGDTGELFF. In nucleotides, the CDR3 is TGTGCCAGCAGCAGGGGACTAGCGGGGGATACCGGGGAGCTGTTTTTT.

The V call is TRBV6-5, the J call TRBJ1-5; 8 bases align to TRBD1. Per germline, CDR1 MNHEY and CDR2 SVGAGI. With V trimmed by 6 bases and J by 4 bases, 5 bases remained unmatched. The CDR3 contains 14 residues. The CDR3 here is CASRRTGRNQPQHF. CDR3 nucleotides: TGTGCCAGCAGGCGGACAGGGAGGAATCAGCCCCAGCATTTT.

The J gene is TRBJ2-7, the V gene TRBV18; 9 nucleotides match TRBD1. The CDR3 totals 16 residues. The junction had 14 bases not matched to a gene; V was cut back by 5 bases and J by 6 bases. The germline V gene encodes CDR1 KGHSH and CDR2 LQKENI. CDR3 loop: CASSNPGQGASSEQYF. In DNA form, the CDR3 reads TGTGCCAGCTCAAACCCGGGACAGGGAGCTTCGTCCGAGCAGTACTTC. The variable domain in full, with the rest retrieved from reference TRBV18 and TRBJ2-7, is NAGVMQNPRHLVRRRGQEARLRCSPMKGHSHVYWYRQLPEEGLKFMVYLQKENIIDESGMPKERFSAEFPKEGPSILRIQQVVRGDSAAYFCASSNPGQGASSEQYFGPGTRLTVT.

The rearrangement uses TRBV5-1 and TRBJ1-2; 8 bases map to TRBD1. Trimming at V came to 1 base and at J to 5 bases, leaving 4 bases not matched to a gene. This CDR3 is 14 amino acids long. Germline CDR1 SGHRS, CDR2 YFSETQ. Here the CDR3 DNA reads TGCGCCAGCAGCTTGCGGGACAGGCCATATGGCTACACCTTC. Translated, it gives CASSLRDRPYGYTF.

The chain has TRBV4-1 and TRBJ2-4; D is uncertain. This CDR3 has 16 amino acids. The germline V and J ends were trimmed by 1 base and 0 bases, with 10 bases remaining between them. In germline, CDR1 is MGHRA, CDR2 YSYEKL. The CDR3, as DNA: TGCGCCAGCAGCCAAGGTACTTTGCTAGCCAAAAACATTCAGTACTTC. This translates into CASSQGTLLAKNIQYF.

This sequence joins TRBV7-9 and TRBJ2-7; TRBD2 is a possible D gene (5 bases). Trimming left V 4 bases short and J 2 bases short, with 18 bases between. The germline V gene encodes CDR1 SEHNR and CDR2 FQNEAQ (reference sequence). The CDR3 is 16 residues long. The CDR3 spells CASSSPDGLHPYEQYF. In DNA form, the CDR3 reads TGTGCCAGCAGCTCACCCGACGGACTCCACCCCTACGAGCAGTACTTC.

V gene TRBV9 combines with J gene TRBJ2-7; D is possibly TRBD1 (5 bases). The germline gives CDR1 SGDLS, CDR2 YYNGEE. CDR3 length: 14 residues. Trimming took 0 bases from V and 3 from J, leaving 10 bases between them. The CDR3 nucleotides read TGTGCCAGCAGCGTAGGAGATAGGGGCTACGAGCAGTACTTC. Protein: CASSVGDRGYEQYF.

The rearrangement links TRBV6-1 to TRBJ1-2, with D possibly being TRBD1 (6 bases). The V end lost 5 bases, the J end lost 4 bases, and 17 bases lay between the germline ends. The CDR3 sequence is 15 residues long. Germline CDR1 reads MNHNS; CDR2 reads SASEGT. CDR3 DNA: TGTGCCAGCAGTTTGACACCGGGACAAATCTATGGCTACACCTTC. Translated: CASSLTPGQIYGYTF.